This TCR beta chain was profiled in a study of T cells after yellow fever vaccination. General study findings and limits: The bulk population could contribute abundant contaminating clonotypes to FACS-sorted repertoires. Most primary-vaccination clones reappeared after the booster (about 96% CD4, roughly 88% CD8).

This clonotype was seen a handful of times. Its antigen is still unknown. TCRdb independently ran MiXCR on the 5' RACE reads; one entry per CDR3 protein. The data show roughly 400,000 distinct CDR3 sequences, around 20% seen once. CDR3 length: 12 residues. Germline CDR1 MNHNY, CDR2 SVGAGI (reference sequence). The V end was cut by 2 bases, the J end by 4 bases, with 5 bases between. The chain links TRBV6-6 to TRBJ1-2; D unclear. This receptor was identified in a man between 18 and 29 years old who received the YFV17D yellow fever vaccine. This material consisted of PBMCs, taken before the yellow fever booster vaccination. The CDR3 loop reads CASSYESYGYTF. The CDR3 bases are TGTGCCAGCAGTTACGAGAGCTATGGCTACACCTTC.